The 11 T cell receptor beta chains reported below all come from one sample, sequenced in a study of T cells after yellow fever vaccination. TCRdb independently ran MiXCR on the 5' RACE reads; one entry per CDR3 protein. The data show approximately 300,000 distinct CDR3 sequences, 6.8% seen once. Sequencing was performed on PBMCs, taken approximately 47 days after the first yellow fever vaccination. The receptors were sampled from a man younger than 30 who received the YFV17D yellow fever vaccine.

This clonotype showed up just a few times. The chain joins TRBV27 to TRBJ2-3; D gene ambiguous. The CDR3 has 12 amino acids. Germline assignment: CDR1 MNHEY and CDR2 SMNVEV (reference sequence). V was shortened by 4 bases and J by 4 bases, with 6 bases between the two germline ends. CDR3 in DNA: TGTGCCAGCAGTTATAGTGCAGATACGCAGTATTTT. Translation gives CASSYSADTQYF.

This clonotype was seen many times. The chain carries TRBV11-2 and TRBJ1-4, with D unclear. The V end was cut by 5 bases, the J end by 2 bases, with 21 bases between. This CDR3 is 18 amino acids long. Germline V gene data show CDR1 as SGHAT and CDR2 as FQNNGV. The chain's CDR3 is CASSPNRGSWSTNEKLFF. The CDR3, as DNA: TGTGCCAGCAGCCCTAACCGTGGCTCCTGGTCCACTAATGAAAAACTGTTTTTT.

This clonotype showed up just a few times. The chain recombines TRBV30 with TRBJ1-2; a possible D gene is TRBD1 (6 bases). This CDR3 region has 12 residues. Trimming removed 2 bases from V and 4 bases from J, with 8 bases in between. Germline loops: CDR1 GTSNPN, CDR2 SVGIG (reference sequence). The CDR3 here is CAWSSGVYGYTF. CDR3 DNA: TGTGCCTGGAGTTCAGGGGTCTATGGCTACACCTTC.

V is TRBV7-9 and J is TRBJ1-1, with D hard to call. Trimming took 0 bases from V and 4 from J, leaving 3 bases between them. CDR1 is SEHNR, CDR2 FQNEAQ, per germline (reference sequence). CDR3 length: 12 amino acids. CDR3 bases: TGTGCCAGCAGCTTAGCTTCCACTGAAGCTTTCTTT. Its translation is CASSLASTEAFF.

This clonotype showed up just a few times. The CDR3 protein is CASSQDPSSTGLADYEQYF. CDR3 nucleotides: TGTGCCAGCAGCCAAGATCCCTCTTCCACGGGACTAGCGGATTACGAGCAGTACTTC. The rearrangement uses TRBV3-1 and TRBJ2-7; 11 bases match TRBD2. CDR1 is LGHDT, CDR2 YNNKEL, per germline (reference sequence). Germline trimming cut 0 bases from V and 4 bases from J; bases unmatched to any gene: 14. The CDR3 has 19 residues.

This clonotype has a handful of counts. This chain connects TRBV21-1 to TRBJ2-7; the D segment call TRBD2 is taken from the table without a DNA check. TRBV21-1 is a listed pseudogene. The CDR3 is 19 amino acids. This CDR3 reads CASSTRVRLTGLALYEQYV. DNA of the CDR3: TGTGCCAGCAGCACAAGAGTGAGATTGACGGGACTAGCGCTCTACGAGCAGTACGTC.

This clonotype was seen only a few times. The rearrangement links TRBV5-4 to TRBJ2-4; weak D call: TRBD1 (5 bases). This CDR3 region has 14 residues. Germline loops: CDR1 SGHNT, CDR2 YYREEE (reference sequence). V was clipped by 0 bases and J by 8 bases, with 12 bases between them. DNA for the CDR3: TGTGCCAGCAGCTTGGAAGGGGAAGTGGACATTCAGTACTTC. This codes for CASSLEGEVDIQYF.

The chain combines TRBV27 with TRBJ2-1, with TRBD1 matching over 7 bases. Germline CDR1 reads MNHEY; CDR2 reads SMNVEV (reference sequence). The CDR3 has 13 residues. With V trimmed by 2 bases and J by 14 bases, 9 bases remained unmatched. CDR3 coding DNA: TGTGCCAGCAGTTTAGATAGGGGGCCCTCCGAGTTCTTC. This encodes CASSLDRGPSEFF.

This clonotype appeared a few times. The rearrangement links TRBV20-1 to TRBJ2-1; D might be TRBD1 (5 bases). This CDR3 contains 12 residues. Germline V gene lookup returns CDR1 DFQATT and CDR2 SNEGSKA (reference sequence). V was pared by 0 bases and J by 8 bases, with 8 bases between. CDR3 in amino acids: CSARDQGYEQFF. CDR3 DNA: TGCAGTGCTAGAGATCAGGGCTATGAGCAGTTCTTC.

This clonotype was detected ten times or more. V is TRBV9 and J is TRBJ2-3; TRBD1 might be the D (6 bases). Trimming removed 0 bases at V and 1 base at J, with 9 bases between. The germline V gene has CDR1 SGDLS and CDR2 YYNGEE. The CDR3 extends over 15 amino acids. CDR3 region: CASSVAWGRTDTQYF. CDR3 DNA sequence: TGTGCCAGCAGCGTAGCTTGGGGGCGCACAGATACGCAGTATTTT.

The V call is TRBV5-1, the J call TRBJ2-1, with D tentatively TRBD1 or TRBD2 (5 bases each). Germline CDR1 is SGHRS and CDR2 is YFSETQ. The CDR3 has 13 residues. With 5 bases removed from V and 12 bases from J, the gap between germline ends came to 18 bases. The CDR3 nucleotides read TGCGCCAGCAGGGGTGACCTCGGGGCGGGGCAGTTCTTC. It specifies CASRGDLGAGQFF.